This T cell receptor beta chain emerged from a study of blood T cell repertoires in COVID-19. About the study: Nucleic acid was either cDNA or gDNA, and it came from T cells, B-cell-depleted T cells, or PBMCs.

Authors' data handling: Estimates of nucleated cell counts were drawn from the amplification of reference gene primers. Sequencing was performed with immunoSEQ multiplex PCR; in TCRdb, only in-frame clones are kept and a portion is missing. The DNA gave D and trimming, while V, J and clone size come from that table. Among about 110,000 clones, about 80% were seen once, and the ten largest hold 6.5% to 8%. Trimming at V came to 1 base and at J to 4 bases, leaving 7 bases not matched to a gene. Germline V gene lookup returns CDR1 SGHVS and CDR2 FQNEAQ. This CDR3 contains 17 residues. J is TRBJ2-7 and V is TRBV7-8, with 13 bases aligning to TRBD2. This sequence was found in a woman aged 50 to 65 with acute or convalescent COVID-19. Material for sequencing was peripheral blood. The CDR3 loop is CASSLEWTSGGGYEQYF. CDR3 DNA: TGTGCCAGCAGCTTAGAGTGGACTAGCGGGGGCGGGTACGAGCAGTACTTC.